This TCR beta chain was captured in a study of T cell changes during pregnancy in multiple sclerosis. After removal of 2 bases from V and 5 bases from J, the junction contained 7 bases not matched to a gene. The CDR3 length is 15 residues. Looked up from germline, CDR1 is SGHDT and CDR2 is YYEEEE. TCRdb keeps only in-frame clones here, not all; method: immunoSEQ multiplex PCR. The sample lists under 80,000 clones, approximately 92% seen once, with about 2% in the top ten. The chain is built from TRBV5-6 and TRBJ2-3, with 8 bases identical to TRBD2. The source is a female donor with multiple sclerosis, enrolled in a pregnancy study. Material: peripheral blood, obtained before pregnancy. In nucleotides, the CDR3 is TGTGCCAGCAGCTTTTGGAGCGGGAGAGGAGATACGCAGTATTTT. It specifies CASSFWSGRGDTQYF.